One and the same sample provided the 17 T cell receptor beta chains below, sequenced in a study of human T cells and chemical hapten exposure. The starting material, unfractionated whole blood, was used for total RNA extraction. TCRdb re-called the 5' RACE reads with MiXCR, one entry per CDR3 protein. Among tens of thousands of distinct CDR3 sequences listed, approximately 16% were seen once. Receptors originate from a female donor in good health.

This clonotype was observed many times. The J gene is TRBJ2-4, the V gene TRBV5-5, with 8 bases matching TRBD1. CDR1 and CDR2 (germline): SGHKS, YYEKEE (reference sequence). The CDR3 totals 14 residues. J lost 9 bases, V lost 2 bases, and 7 bases had no gene match. CDR3 DNA sequence: TGTGCCAGCAGCTTTGGACAGGGATCAGGCATTCAGTACTTC. It codes for CASSFGQGSGIQYF.

The sample holds many counts of this clonotype. The chain has TRBV20-1 and TRBJ2-1; TRBD2 might be the D (6 bases). V was pared by 3 bases and J by 0 bases, with 12 bases between. Germline CDR1 DFQATT, CDR2 SNEGSKA (reference sequence). This CDR3 region has 15 residues. Here the CDR3 DNA reads TGCAGTGCTAGGCTTCGGGGGAGCTCCTACAATGAGCAGTTCTTC. This codes for CSARLRGSSYNEQFF.

In its sample, this clonotype was seen a few times. The chain uses TRBV28 and TRBJ1-5, with D unclear. The CDR3 covers 13 residues. Trimming left V 8 bases short and J 2 bases short, with 10 bases between. Germline CDR1 reads MDHEN; CDR2 reads SYDVKM. The DNA of the CDR3 is TGTGCCAGCGAATGGACGGGCAATCAGCCCCAGCATTTT. Translation gives CASEWTGNQPQHF. Combining the CDR3 with reference TRBV28 and TRBJ1-5 gives the whole variable domain DVKVTQSSRYLVKRTGEKVFLECVQDMDHENMFWYRQDPGLGLRLIYFSYDVKMKEKGDIPEGYSVSREKKERFSLILESASTNQTSMYLCASEWTGNQPQHFGDGTRLSIL.

Only a few counts were recorded for this clonotype. The chain's CDR3 is CASSSPGQVNEQFF. The DNA for the CDR3 is TGTGCCAGCAGCTCACCAGGACAGGTCAATGAGCAGTTCTTC. The chain couples TRBV7-8 to TRBJ2-1; TRBD1 matches 7 bases. Germline V gene data show CDR1 as SGHVS and CDR2 as FQNEAQ. The junction had 6 bases not matched to a gene; V was cut back by 4 bases and J by 6 bases. The CDR3 length is 14 residues.

CDR3 protein: CASSLGTAITGELFF. The CDR3 DNA follows: TGTGCCAGCAGTCTCGGGACCGCGATAACCGGGGAGCTGTTTTTT. V gene TRBV2 combines with J gene TRBJ2-2; D is possibly TRBD1 or TRBD2 (5 bases each). The CDR3 runs to 15 residues. V was pared by 5 bases and J by 5 bases, with 15 bases between. CDR1 is SNHLY, CDR2 FYNNEI, per germline.

This chain joins TRBV2 and TRBJ2-1; D unresolved. Germline V CDR1 and CDR2: SNHLY, FYNNEI. V was cut by 2 bases and J by 0 bases, with 5 bases left in between. The CDR3 runs 14 residues. CDR3 loop: CASSERASYNEQFF. The DNA for the CDR3 is TGTGCCAGCAGTGAACGGGCCTCCTACAATGAGCAGTTCTTC.

This clonotype was seen ten or more times. The chain recombines TRBV27 with TRBJ1-1, with D possibly being TRBD1 (5 bases). V lost 3 bases and J lost 0, with 5 bases in between. This CDR3 contains 13 residues. Germline V gene sequence: CDR1 MNHEY, CDR2 SMNVEV (reference sequence). CDR3 sequence reads: CASSLTVNTEAFF. CDR3 DNA: TGTGCCAGCAGTTTGACAGTGAACACTGAAGCTTTCTTT.

This clonotype was observed a handful of times. The chain links TRBV2 to TRBJ1-5, with no clear D. The germline gives CDR1 SNHLY, CDR2 FYNNEI. The V end was cut by 0 bases, the J end by 4 bases, with 10 bases between. This CDR3 has 15 amino acids. CDR3 sequence: CASSEAFAGNQPQHF. Here the CDR3 DNA reads TGTGCCAGCAGTGAAGCGTTTGCCGGGAATCAGCCCCAGCATTTT. The full variable domain, its missing parts supplied by reference TRBV2 and TRBJ1-5, is EPEVTQTPSHQVTQMGQEVILRCVPISNHLYFYWYRQILGQKVEFLVSFYNNEISEKSEIFDDQFSVERPDGSNFTLKIRSTKLEDSAMYFCASSEAFAGNQPQHFGDGTRLSIL.

The rearrangement joins TRBV10-2 to TRBJ2-5; D is ambiguous. The CDR3 runs 12 residues. CDR1 is WSHSY and CDR2 is SAAADI in the germline V gene. The V end lost 0 bases, the J end lost 5 bases, and 4 bases lay between the germline ends. The CDR3 DNA is TGCGCCAGCAGTGAGTCGTGGGAGACCCAGTACTTC. Residues: CASSESWETQYF.

This chain uses TRBV7-2 with TRBJ2-2; D is unresolved. The CDR3 contains 13 residues. The germline V gene has CDR1 SGHTA and CDR2 FQGNSA. V was trimmed by 3 bases and J by 2 bases, leaving 4 bases between them. CDR3 loop: CASSFGNTGELFF. The CDR3 region has the DNA TGTGCCAGCAGCTTTGGTAACACCGGGGAGCTGTTTTTT.

V and J are TRBV27 and TRBJ1-2, with TRBD1 matching over 9 bases. The CDR3 is made up of 14 amino acids. From germline, CDR1 is MNHEY and CDR2 SMNVEV (reference sequence). V dropped 4 bases and J dropped 9; count of bases not matched to a gene: 9. CDR3 protein: CASSSTGGNYRYTF. The CDR3 DNA reads TGTGCCAGCAGTTCCACAGGGGGCAATTATCGCTACACCTTC.

This clonotype occurred many times. The chain carries TRBV18 and TRBJ1-6, with D unresolved. With 3 bases removed from V and 0 bases from J, the gap between germline ends came to 6 bases. The CDR3 covers 15 residues. Per the germline V gene, CDR1 is KGHSH and CDR2 is LQKENI. DNA for the CDR3: TGTGCCAGCTCACCTGGGAGCTCCTATAATTCACCCCTCCACTTT. Translated: CASSPGSSYNSPLHF.

This clonotype was counted ten times or more. The chain uses TRBV7-2 and TRBJ1-4; 7 nucleotides align to TRBD1. The CDR3 consists of 14 residues. Germline V gene data show CDR1 as SGHTA and CDR2 as FQGNSA. Trimming removed 4 bases from V and 4 bases from J; junction bases left unmatched: 3. The CDR3 nucleotides are TGTGCCAGCAGCTCAGGGGGATTTAATGAAAAACTGTTTTTT. Its protein is CASSSGGFNEKLFF.

This chain joins TRBV12-5 and TRBJ2-7; 8 nucleotides match TRBD2. CDR3 length equals 14 residues. V was pared by 2 bases and J by 5 bases, with 5 bases of the junction left unmatched. Per the germline V gene, CDR1 is LGHNT and CDR2 is FRNRAP. CDR3 amino acids: CASGLPNGGDEQYF. The CDR3 nucleotides are TGTGCTAGTGGTTTGCCTAACGGGGGGGACGAGCAGTACTTC.

This chain connects TRBV30 to TRBJ2-3; D is ambiguous. Trimming pared 1 base from V and 4 bases from J, leaving 9 bases between. Germline V gene data show CDR1 as GTSNPN and CDR2 as SVGIG (reference sequence). The CDR3 runs 13 residues. Here the CDR3 DNA reads TGTGCCTGGAGTGGGTCGTCCGCAGATACGCAGTATTTT. Its protein is CAWSGSSADTQYF.

This clonotype was counted only a few times. This chain links TRBV20-1 with TRBJ2-1; 14 bases align to TRBD2. With 0 bases clipped from V and 0 bases from J, the junction kept 7 bases outside the gene matches. The CDR3 is made up of 19 amino acids. The germline CDR1 and CDR2 sequences are DFQATT and SNEGSKA (reference sequence). The chain's CDR3 is CSARDYGTSGGSSYNEQFF. The CDR3 DNA reads TGCAGTGCTAGAGATTACGGGACTAGCGGGGGAAGCTCCTACAATGAGCAGTTCTTC.

This clonotype appeared once. The genes are TRBV15 and TRBJ1-5, with no clear D. Trimming took off 1 base at V and 4 bases at J, with 11 bases between the two ends. Germline CDR1 and CDR2: LNHNV and YYDKDF (reference sequence). CDR3 length: 15 amino acids. The CDR3 DNA reads as TGTGCCACCAGCAGAGTCGAGGACCAAAATCAGCCCCAGCATTTT. Translating it yields CATSRVEDQNQPQHF.